Sequencing of this TCR beta chain was carried out in a study of blood T cell repertoires in COVID-19. Study information: Samples of COVID-19 (acute and convalescent) were obtained from the United States, Italy and Spain.

This clone was seen only once. Original processing methods: Using reference gene primer amplification, nucleated cell counts were estimated. The data were produced by immunoSEQ multiplex PCR, yet TCRdb's version contains in-frame clones alone and is incomplete. V, J and clone size reflect that table, while D and trimming were determined from the DNA. The sample holds around 130,000 clones, approximately 80% seen once. The CDR3 consists of 13 residues. The V end lost 2 bases, the J end lost 7 bases, and 12 bases lay between the germline ends. Looked up from germline, CDR1 is SGHKS and CDR2 is YYEKEE (reference sequence).

The sequencing sample was made of peripheral blood. This chain connects TRBV5-5 to TRBJ1-1; D is perhaps TRBD1 (6 bases). This receptor was identified in a woman between 55 and 75 years old with acute or convalescent COVID-19. The CDR3 nucleotides read TGTGCCAGCAGCTTTGAGGGGGTAGGTGAAGCTTTCTTT. It is translated as CASSFEGVGEAFF.